This TCR beta chain emerged from a study of cytomegalovirus exposure and HLA in healthy donors. Study-level points and caveats: Highly shared sequence variants in one cluster were likely a sequencing artifact. HLA restriction was apparent for most CMV-associated TCR beta chains in a later analysis. The study recorded 150 to 200 TCR beta chains that were cytomegalovirus-associated. According to an earlier analysis, most TCR beta V segments yielded productive rearrangements about 90% or about 30% of the time.

The CDR3 covers 15 residues. CDR1 and CDR2 from the germline V gene are SEHNR and FQNEAQ (reference sequence). The V segment lost 7 bases and the J segment 4 bases; nucleotides outside the gene matches: 13. A word on this clone: Its antigen is undetermined.

PCR used 60 Vbeta primers and 13 Jbeta primers. The table came from immunoSEQ multiplex PCR; TCRdb's copy has only in-frame clones and leaves some out. In the table there are 130,000 or so clones, about four fifths of which are singletons. The material sequenced was PBMCs. The rearrangement links TRBV7-9 to TRBJ2-7; the match to TRBD1 covers 7 bases. This TCR derives from a man aged 30-40 years in good health and CMV-seronegative. Here the CDR3 DNA reads TGTGCCAGCACCCAGGGCAGGGGGTCCCCTTACGAGCAGTACTTC. Amino acids: CASTQGRGSPYEQYF. The full variable domain, with the rest looked up from reference TRBV7-9 and TRBJ2-7, is DTGVSQNPRHKITKRGQNVTFRCDPISEHNRLYWYRQTLGQGPEFLTYFQNEAQLEKSRLLSDRFSAERPKGSFSTLEIQRTEQGDSAMYLCASTQGRGSPYEQYFGPGTRLTVT.